The 23 T cell receptor beta chains presented below share a single source sample, sequenced in a study of T-cell reconstitution after alpha-beta-depleted transplantation in children. Using unique molecular identifiers, the investigators prepared the TCRbeta library. Each CDR3 protein gets one entry after TCRdb re-called the PCR reads with MiXCR. Of roughly 590,000 distinct CDR3 sequences listed, roughly 17% were seen once; the top ten hold approximately 1%. The sample was PBMCs from the stem cell graft donor, taken from the stem cell graft. These receptors were obtained from a human donor who donated a stem cell graft to a child with acute myeloid leukemia.

The genes are TRBV4-3 and TRBJ1-5, with TRBD1 as a possible D gene (6 bases). Trimming left V 0 bases short and J 4 bases short, with 16 bases between. The CDR3 spans 17 residues. The germline gives CDR1 LGHNA, CDR2 YSLEER. The CDR3 nucleotides are TGCGCCAGCAGCCAAGATTATGGACAGCCCATTAATCAGCCCCAGCATTTT. It yields the protein CASSQDYGQPINQPQHF.

This clonotype has a handful of counts. This chain uses TRBV6-6 with TRBJ1-1; D uncertain. Germline CDR1 and CDR2: MNHNY and SVGAGI (reference sequence). The CDR3 is 11 residues long. The CDR3 DNA is TGTTGTGCCACGGGCAACACTGAAGCTTTCTTT. Its protein is CCATGNTEAFF.

Concerning this clonotype: A read error is possible here, since a much larger clone lies one base away. The rearrangement links TRBV20-1 to TRBJ2-1, with 8 nucleotides matching TRBD2. The germline gives CDR1 DFQATT, CDR2 SNEGSKA (reference sequence). Trimming at V came to 1 base and at J to 6 bases, leaving 14 bases not matched to a gene. The CDR3 runs to 17 residues. The CDR3 bases are TGCAGTGCTAGAGGAGGGGGGCGGGGGGCAACCTTCAATGAGCAGTTCTTC. Its translation: CSARGGGRGATFNEQFF.

This clonotype appeared many times. The chain joins TRBV29-1 to TRBJ1-2; a possible D gene is TRBD1 (5 bases). V gave up 7 bases and J gave up 3 bases, with 21 bases separating them. Germline values: CDR1 SQVTM, CDR2 ANQGSEA. The CDR3 runs 15 residues. The CDR3: CSAKIPGRGDYGYTF. CDR3 coding DNA: TGCAGCGCAAAAATACCAGGGAGGGGAGACTATGGCTACACCTTC. Drawing the rest from reference TRBV29-1 and TRBJ1-2, the complete variable domain is SAVISQKPSRDICQRGTSLTIQCQVDSQVTMMFWYRQQPGQSLTLIATANQGSEATYESGFVIDKFPISRPNLTFSTLTVSNMSPEDSSIYLCSAKIPGRGDYGYTFGSGTRLTVV.

This clonotype was seen ten or more times. The chain is built from TRBV6-1 and TRBJ1-2; D uncertain. The CDR3 sequence is 12 residues long. Germline V gene sequence: CDR1 MNHNS, CDR2 SASEGT. V lost 7 bases and J 6 bases, leaving 12 bases between the germline ends. Here the CDR3 DNA reads TGTGCCAGCAACCTCCCCCAGCATGGCTACACCTTC. As protein: CASNLPQHGYTF.

This clonotype was recorded many times. The gene calls are TRBV29-1 and TRBJ2-1; either TRBD1 or TRBD2 may fit D (5 bases each). The V end was cut by 4 bases, the J end by 4 bases, with 14 bases between. There are 14 residues in the CDR3. Germline V gene data show CDR1 as SQVTM and CDR2 as ANQGSEA. CDR3: CSVVSRDLYNEQFF. CDR3 DNA: TGCAGCGTTGTAAGCAGGGACCTGTACAATGAGCAGTTCTTC.

This clonotype was counted ten times or more. The rearrangement uses TRBV7-2 and TRBJ1-5; D gene ambiguous. The length of the CDR3 is 15 residues. CDR1 and CDR2 (germline): SGHTA, FQGNSA. Between the trimmed V and J ends, which lost 2 bases and 1 base, there was a span of 9 bases. CDR3 sequence (DNA): TGTGCCAGCAGCTTACGGATGGGGAGCAATCAGCCCCAGCATTTT. It translates to CASSLRMGSNQPQHF.

This clonotype appeared many times. CDR3 amino acids: CASRARQGANTEAFF. In DNA form, the CDR3 reads TGTGCCAGCAGGGCGAGACAGGGGGCGAACACTGAAGCTTTCTTT. The J gene is TRBJ1-1, the V gene TRBV12-3 or TRBV12-4; 10 nucleotides line up with TRBD1. This CDR3 contains 15 residues. Germline trimming cut 6 bases from V and 1 base from J; bases unmatched to any gene: 5.

This chain uses TRBV7-2 with TRBJ1-1, with unresolved D. Trimming took off 4 bases at V and 4 bases at J, with 19 bases between the two ends. Germline V gene lookup returns CDR1 SGHTA and CDR2 FQGNSA. The CDR3 is 16 amino acids. The CDR3 nucleotides read TGTGCCAGCAGCTCTACGTTTACCCTCCCCGGCACTGAAGCTTTCTTT. Protein: CASSSTFTLPGTEAFF.

The table lists this clonotype with many counts. The rearrangement joins TRBV6-2 or TRBV6-3 to TRBJ2-6, with D tentatively TRBD2 (6 bases). CDR3 length equals 15 residues. Trimming took off 6 bases at V and 0 bases at J, with 9 bases between the two ends. Germline lookup yields CDR1 MNHEY and CDR2 SVGEGT. CDR3 DNA: TGTGCCAGCAGGGCGGGGACCTCTGGGGCCAACGTCCTGACTTTC. Its translation: CASRAGTSGANVLTF.

This clonotype was counted only a few times. The J gene is TRBJ2-7, the V gene TRBV28; a weak D match, TRBD2 (6 bases). Germline V gene sequence: CDR1 MDHEN, CDR2 SYDVKM. The V end was cut by 4 bases, the J end by 7 bases, with 20 bases between. This CDR3 spans 15 amino acids. The chain's CDR3 is CASSSTSNPPEEQYV. The CDR3 region has the DNA TGTGCCAGCAGTTCTACTAGCAACCCCCCTGAAGAGCAGTACGTC.

There are many counts of this clonotype. This sequence joins TRBV7-2 and TRBJ1-1, with TRBD1 as a possible D gene (6 bases). This CDR3 is built from 13 residues. Germline CDR1 SGHTA, CDR2 FQGNSA. Trimming cost V 5 bases and J 10 bases, with 17 bases left between them. The CDR3 DNA follows: TGTGCCAGCAGCCCACTAGGAGGCAGGGGAGCTTTCTTT. Its translation is CASSPLGGRGAFF.

This clonotype has ten or more counts. The chain employs TRBV29-1 and TRBJ2-7, with D possibly being TRBD1 (6 bases). V shed 3 bases and J shed 3 bases, with 9 bases lying between them. Germline CDR1 SQVTM, CDR2 ANQGSEA. CDR3 size: 12 residues. The DNA for the CDR3 is TGCAGCGTTGACAGGGGAGACTACGAGCAGTACTTC. It specifies CSVDRGDYEQYF.

This clonotype was seen repeatedly, ten times or more. CDR3 residues: CSARSAHNLQETQYF. The CDR3, as DNA: TGCAGTGCTAGGTCGGCTCACAACCTTCAAGAGACCCAGTACTTC. The rearrangement joins TRBV20-1 to TRBJ2-5; D not certain. Trimming stripped 3 bases from V and 2 bases from J, with 16 bases between. CDR1 DFQATT and CDR2 SNEGSKA come from the germline V gene (reference sequence). The CDR3 runs to 15 residues.

The CDR3 sequence: CASSFTYLVPGQGGTEAFF. In DNA form, the CDR3 reads TGTGCCAGCAGCTTCACTTACCTCGTCCCGGGACAGGGAGGCACTGAAGCTTTCTTT. The J gene is TRBJ1-1, the V gene TRBV13, with 9 bases aligning to TRBD1. CDR1 and CDR2 from the germline V gene are PRHDT and FYEKMQ (reference sequence). The CDR3 covers 19 residues. J was trimmed by 4 bases and V by 3 bases; bases with no gene match: 18.

The chain carries TRBV7-2 and TRBJ1-2; no definite D call. The V gene lost 6 bases and the J gene lost 7 bases, with 15 bases spanning the gap. Germline V gene sequence: CDR1 SGHTA, CDR2 FQGNSA. This CDR3 comprises 13 residues. The CDR3 sequence is CASSYDDIFGYTF. DNA of the CDR3: TGTGCCAGCAGTTACGATGACATTTTTGGCTACACCTTC. Using reference TRBV7-2 and TRBJ1-2 for the parts outside the CDR3, the full variable domain is GAGVSQSPSNKVTEKGKDVELRCDPISGHTALYWYRQSLGQGLEFLIYFQGNSAPDKSGLPSDRFSAERTGGSVSTLTIQRTQQEDSAVYLCASSYDDIFGYTFGSGTRLTVV.

Only a few counts were recorded for this clonotype. This rearrangement joins TRBV20-1 to TRBJ2-5, with 11 bases fitting TRBD2. The germline CDR1 and CDR2 sequences are DFQATT and SNEGSKA (reference sequence). Unmatched junction bases numbered 17, after V lost 2 bases and J lost 9 bases. The CDR3 sequence is 17 residues long. In DNA, the CDR3 is TGCAGTGCTAGACTCCTTCGACTAGCGGGAACCGGAGGGGCCCAGTACTTC. Its protein is CSARLLRLAGTGGAQYF.

The chain uses TRBV4-2 and TRBJ2-1, with 9 bases matching TRBD2. The germline CDR1 and CDR2 sequences are LGHNA and YNFKEQ. The junction had 5 bases not matched to a gene; V was cut back by 3 bases and J by 5 bases. The CDR3 sequence is 15 residues long. The CDR3 protein is CASSQSGGPDNEQFF. The CDR3 DNA follows: TGTGCCAGCAGCCAGAGCGGGGGGCCGGACAATGAGCAGTTCTTC.

This clonotype was counted a few times. The rearrangement links TRBV7-8 to TRBJ1-5; D is undetermined. This CDR3 comprises 14 residues. Trimming shortened V by 5 bases and J by 2 bases, and 10 bases separated the two germline ends. Germline assignment: CDR1 SGHVS and CDR2 FQNEAQ. The CDR3 here is CASSEWEGNQPQHF. The CDR3 bases are TGTGCCAGCAGCGAATGGGAAGGCAATCAGCCCCAGCATTTT.

This clonotype was seen many times. The chain uses TRBV12-3 or TRBV12-4 and TRBJ2-1, with a tentative D call TRBD1 (5 bases). The CDR3 extends over 12 amino acids. V lost 6 bases, J lost 7 bases, and 10 bases lay in between. The CDR3 protein is CASRARVNEQFF. CDR3 bases: TGTGCCAGCAGGGCCAGGGTGAATGAGCAGTTCTTC.

The chain couples TRBV13 to TRBJ1-1, with TRBD1 matching 7 bases. The CDR3 runs 14 residues. The V gene's germline CDR1 is PRHDT and CDR2 FYEKMQ (reference sequence). V dropped 5 bases and J dropped 8; count of bases not matched to a gene: 11. CDR3 DNA sequence: TGTGCCAGCAGCGGAGAACAGGGGCTCCTAGAAGCTTTCTTT. Protein sequence: CASSGEQGLLEAFF.

This clonotype was detected ten times or more. This sequence joins TRBV20-1 and TRBJ1-5; D is unresolved. The CDR3 has 15 amino acids. Trimming shortened V by 5 bases and J by 3 bases, and 17 bases separated the two germline ends. CDR1 and CDR2 (germline): DFQATT, SNEGSKA (reference sequence). CDR3: CSAGPPPGDNQPQHF. The DNA for the CDR3 is TGCAGTGCTGGACCTCCCCCCGGTGACAATCAGCCCCAGCATTTT.

This clonotype was seen a handful of times. The chain uses TRBV9 and TRBJ1-1; D is undetermined. V was clipped by 2 bases and J by 6 bases, with 8 bases between them. Germline V gene data show CDR1 as SGDLS and CDR2 as YYNGEE. The CDR3 runs to 12 residues. As DNA, the CDR3 is TGTGCCAGCAGCGTTACAACGGCTGAAGCTTTCTTT. Translating gives CASSVTTAEAFF. Drawing the rest from reference TRBV9 and TRBJ1-1, the complete variable domain is DSGVTQTPKHLITATGQRVTLRCSPRSGDLSVYWYQQSLDQGLQFLIQYYNGEERAKGNILERFSAQQFPDLHSELNLSSLELGDSALYFCASSVTTAEAFFGQGTRLTVV.